The following is a T cell receptor beta chain sequence with its context. TCRdb keeps only in-frame clones here, not all; method: immunoSEQ multiplex PCR. Here the sample spans fewer than 90,000 clones, roughly 94% being singletons. These data are taken from a study of control samples from healthy donors and cancer patients. Deletions cut 8 bases from V and 3 bases from J, with 9 bases between. Germline V gives CDR1 SEHNR, CDR2 FQNEAQ (reference sequence). The length of the CDR3 is 12 residues. This chain uses TRBV7-9 with TRBJ2-3, with no clear D. Material for sequencing was blood. This TCR was sampled from a woman aged 40 to 50 in good health. The CDR3 region is CASGSVTDTQYF. The CDR3 coding sequence is TGTGCCAGCGGGTCTGTGACAGATACGCAGTATTTT.